A single sample is the source of the 10 T cell receptor beta chains below, sequenced in a study of blood T cells in healthy people across ages. Primers used in a second PCR of about 6 to 11 cycles were a sample-barcoded 5' primer and a J-beta primer mix. TCRdb re-called the 5' RACE reads through MiXCR, storing one row per CDR3 protein. The sample holds approximately 290,000 distinct CDR3 sequences, roughly 26% seen once. Sequenced sample: blood. The receptor source for this set is a woman aged 65 to 85 in good health.

This clonotype occurred once. V usage is TRBV20-1 and J usage is TRBJ2-1, with 11 bases matching TRBD2. The J call may be incorrect, as the DNA end agrees better with TRBJ2-7. The CDR3 loop spans 13 amino acids. Germline-derived CDR1 and CDR2 are DFQATT and SNEGSKA (reference sequence). The CDR3 sequence: CSALLAGAFEQYF. The CDR3 DNA reads as TGCAGTGCCCTACTAGCGGGAGCTTTCGAGCAGTACTTC.

This clonotype was found a few times. This CDR3 fails to terminate in the conserved phenylalanine or tryptophan, so it likely reflects a read error. V and J are TRBV28 and TRBJ2-5, with TRBD1 identical over 9 bases. This CDR3 spans 16 amino acids. Looked up from germline, CDR1 is MDHEN and CDR2 is SYDVKM. The junction had 8 bases not matched to a gene; V was cut back by 5 bases and J by 1 base. CDR3 DNA: TGTGCCAGCAGTACACACGGGACAGGGCGCCAAGAGACCCAGTACCTC. Translation gives CASSTHGTGRQETQYL.

This clonotype was seen a handful of times. This chain links TRBV29-1 with TRBJ2-1, with D tentatively TRBD1 (5 bases). Germline V lookup: CDR1 SQVTM, CDR2 ANQGSEA. This CDR3 is 13 amino acids long. Trimming cost V 4 bases and J 6 bases, with 13 bases left between them. For the CDR3, the DNA is TGCAGCGTTGGCGCCTCAGGGCCCAATGAGCAGTTCTTC. Translating gives CSVGASGPNEQFF.

This clonotype occurred a few times. This sequence joins TRBV29-1 and TRBJ2-6; either TRBD1 or TRBD2 may supply D (5 bases each). The CDR3 consists of 15 residues. Germline lookup yields CDR1 SQVTM and CDR2 ANQGSEA. V was pared by 6 bases and J by 3 bases, with 15 bases between. The DNA for the CDR3 is TGCAGCGTGGGGGACCGATCGCGTGGGGCCAACGTCCTGACTTTC. Protein sequence: CSVGDRSRGANVLTF. The variable domain in full, with the rest retrieved from reference TRBV29-1 and TRBJ2-6, is SAVISQKPSRDICQRGTSLTIQCQVDSQVTMMFWYRQQPGQSLTLIATANQGSEATYESGFVIDKFPISRPNLTFSTLTVSNMSPEDSSIYLCSVGDRSRGANVLTFGAGSRLTVL.

The chain has TRBV6-2 or TRBV6-3 and TRBJ2-5, with TRBD2 identical over 9 bases. The ends lost 9 bases at V and 5 bases at J; junction bases unmatched: 16. Germline CDR1 is MNHEY and CDR2 is SVGEGT. The CDR3 contains 16 residues. The CDR3 protein is CASSPFRLAGRETQYF. In nucleotides, the CDR3 is TGTGCCAGTAGCCCTTTCCGGCTAGCGGGAAGGGAGACCCAGTACTTC.

This clonotype was observed a handful of times. The J gene is TRBJ1-4, the V gene TRBV2; 9 bases agree with TRBD1. CDR3 length: 16 residues. Germline CDR1 SNHLY, CDR2 FYNNEI. The ends lost 5 bases at V and 5 bases at J; junction bases unmatched: 9. The CDR3 reads CASSYDRDRENEKLFF. The CDR3 DNA follows: TGTGCCAGCAGTTACGACCGGGACAGGGAAAATGAAAAACTGTTTTTT.

The rearrangement uses TRBV20-1 and TRBJ2-5; the match to TRBD1 covers 8 bases. The tail of the sequence fits TRBJ2-7 better, so the J call may be wrong. Germline V gene data show CDR1 as DFQATT and CDR2 as SNEGSKA (reference sequence). This CDR3 comprises 13 residues. The DNA of the CDR3 is TGCAGTGCCGGGACAGGAAGCTCCTACGAGCAGTACTTC. Amino acids: CSAGTGSSYEQYF.

The rearrangement links TRBV6-5 to TRBJ2-5; 7 nucleotides align to TRBD1. CDR1 and CDR2 (germline): MNHEY, SVGAGI. V trimming: 7 bases; J trimming: 4 bases; junction bases outside the gene matches: 18. This CDR3 spans 17 amino acids. The CDR3 spells CASNFASGAGGRETQYF. CDR3 coding DNA: TGTGCCAGCAATTTCGCCTCCGGGGCAGGGGGTAGAGAGACCCAGTACTTC.

This sequence joins TRBV28 and TRBJ2-7; tentatively, D is TRBD2 (7 bases). The germline V and J ends were trimmed by 3 bases and 7 bases, with 22 bases remaining between them. Germline CDR1 reads MDHEN; CDR2 reads SYDVKM. The CDR3 is 16 amino acids. The CDR3 is CASSFPLRGRSGEQYF. The CDR3 DNA reads as TGTGCCAGCAGTTTCCCCTTGCGGGGGCGCTCGGGAGAGCAGTACTTC. The complete variable domain, with remaining parts taken from reference TRBV28 and TRBJ2-7, reads DVKVTQSSRYLVKRTGEKVFLECVQDMDHENMFWYRQDPGLGLRLIYFSYDVKMKEKGDIPEGYSVSREKKERFSLILESASTNQTSMYLCASSFPLRGRSGEQYFGPGTRLTVT.

The chain recombines TRBV28 with TRBJ1-2; 11 bases line up with TRBD1. With V trimmed by 4 bases and J by 2 bases, 3 bases remained unmatched. The CDR3 consists of 15 residues. Germline V gene data show CDR1 as MDHEN and CDR2 as SYDVKM. The CDR3 DNA is TGTGCCAGCAGTTGGACAGGGGGCAGAAACTATGGCTACACCTTC. Protein: CASSWTGGRNYGYTF.